This T cell receptor beta chain was observed in a study of cytomegalovirus exposure and HLA in healthy donors. Germline CDR1 reads LNHDA; CDR2 reads SQIVND (reference sequence). Trimming pared 10 bases from V and 1 base from J, leaving 12 bases between. There are 13 residues in the CDR3. This clone was picked up a small number of times. Its antigen is not known. Study observations and caveats: Researchers counted approximately 160 TCR beta chains as cytomegalovirus-associated.

Researchers ran the PCR with 60 Vbeta and 13 Jbeta primers. Profiling relied on immunoSEQ multiplex PCR, and the TCRdb table lists in-frame clones only, not all of them. The table shows 49,000 or so clones, with about four fifths occurring only once. The chain combines TRBV19 with TRBJ2-3; possible D gene TRBD1, 5 bases. The clonotype comes from a boy younger than 18 in good health and CMV-seropositive. Input material: PBMCs. The CDR3 nucleotides read TGTGCCACCGCCCAGGGCGGCACAGATACGCAGTATTTT. Translation gives CATAQGGTDTQYF.